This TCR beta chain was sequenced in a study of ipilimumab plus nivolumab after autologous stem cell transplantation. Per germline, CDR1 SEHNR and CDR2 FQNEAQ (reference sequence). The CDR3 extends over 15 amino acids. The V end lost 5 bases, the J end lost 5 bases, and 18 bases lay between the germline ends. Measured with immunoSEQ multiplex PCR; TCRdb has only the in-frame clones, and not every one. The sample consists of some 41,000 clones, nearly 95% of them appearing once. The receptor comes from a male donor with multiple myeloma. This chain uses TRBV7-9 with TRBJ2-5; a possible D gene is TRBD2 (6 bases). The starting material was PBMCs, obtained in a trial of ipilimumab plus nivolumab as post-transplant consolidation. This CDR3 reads CASSHSGVGGETQYF. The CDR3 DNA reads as TGTGCCAGCAGCCATTCGGGAGTAGGCGGGGAGACCCAGTACTTC.